The sequence of this T cell receptor beta chain was determined in a study of CD8 T cells in ankylosing spondylitis. Findings and caveats of the study: In ankylosing spondylitis blood, a motif of roughly 8 highly homologous TCR beta variants appeared characteristic. Disease-associated clones were CD8+ and fairly uncommon in peripheral blood.

Per the germline V gene, CDR1 is SGHVS and CDR2 is FQNEAQ. V shed 2 bases, J shed 8 bases, and the junction held 8 bases outside the gene matches. The CDR3 sequence is 15 residues long. Quantitative 5'-RACE was performed with molecular barcodes, and it yielded the TCR beta libraries. TCRdb analysed the 5' RACE reads with MiXCR anew, one entry per CDR3 protein. This table has 100,000 to 150,000 distinct CDR3 sequences, approximately 17% appearing once. A word on this clonotype: The target antigen is unknown.

Material: blood, either unsorted or a sorted T cell fraction (not recorded which). The chain combines TRBV7-8 with TRBJ2-1; 8 positions match TRBD1. The sequence derives from a male donor with ankylosing spondylitis. The CDR3 nucleotides read TGTGCCAGCAGCTTACCCCGGGCAGGGGGCGATGAGCAGTTCTTC. This codes for CASSLPRAGGDEQFF.